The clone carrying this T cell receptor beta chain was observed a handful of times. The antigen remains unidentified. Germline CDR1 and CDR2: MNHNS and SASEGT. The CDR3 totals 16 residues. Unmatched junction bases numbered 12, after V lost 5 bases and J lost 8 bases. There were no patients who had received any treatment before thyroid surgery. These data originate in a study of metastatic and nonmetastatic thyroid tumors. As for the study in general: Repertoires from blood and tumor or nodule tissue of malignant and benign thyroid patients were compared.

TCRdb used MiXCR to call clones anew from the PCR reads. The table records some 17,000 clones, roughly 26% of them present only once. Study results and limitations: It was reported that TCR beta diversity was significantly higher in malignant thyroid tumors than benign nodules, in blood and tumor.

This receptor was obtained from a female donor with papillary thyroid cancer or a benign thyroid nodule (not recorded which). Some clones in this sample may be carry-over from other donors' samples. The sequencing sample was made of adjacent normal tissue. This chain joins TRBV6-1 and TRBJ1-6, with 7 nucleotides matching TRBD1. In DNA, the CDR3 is TGTGCCAGCAGTTCTACCCTCGACAGGGCACATTCACCCCTCCACTTT. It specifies CASSSTLDRAHSPLHF.